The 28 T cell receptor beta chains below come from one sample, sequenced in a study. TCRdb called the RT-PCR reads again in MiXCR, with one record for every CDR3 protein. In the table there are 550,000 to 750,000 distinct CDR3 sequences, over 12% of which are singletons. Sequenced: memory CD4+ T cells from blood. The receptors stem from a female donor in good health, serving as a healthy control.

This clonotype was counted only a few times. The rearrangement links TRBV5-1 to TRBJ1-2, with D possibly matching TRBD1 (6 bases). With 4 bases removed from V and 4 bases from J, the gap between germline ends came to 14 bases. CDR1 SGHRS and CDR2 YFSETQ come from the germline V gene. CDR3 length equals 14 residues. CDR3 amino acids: CASSLSGQPYGYTF. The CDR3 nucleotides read TGCGCCAGCAGCCTGTCGGGACAACCCTATGGCTACACCTTC.

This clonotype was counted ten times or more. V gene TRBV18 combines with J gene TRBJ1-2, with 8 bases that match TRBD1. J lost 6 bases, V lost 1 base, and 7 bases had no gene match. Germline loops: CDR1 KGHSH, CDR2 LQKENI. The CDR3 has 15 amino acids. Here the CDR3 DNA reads TGTGCCAGCTCACCACGCAAACAGGGGGTAGATGGCTACACCTTC. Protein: CASSPRKQGVDGYTF.

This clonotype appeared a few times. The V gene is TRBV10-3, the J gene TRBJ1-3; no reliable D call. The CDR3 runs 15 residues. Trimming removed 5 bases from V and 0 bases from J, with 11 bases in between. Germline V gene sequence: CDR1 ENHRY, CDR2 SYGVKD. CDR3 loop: CAISRDGASGNTIYF. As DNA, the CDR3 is TGTGCCATCAGTCGAGATGGTGCCTCTGGAAACACCATATATTTT.

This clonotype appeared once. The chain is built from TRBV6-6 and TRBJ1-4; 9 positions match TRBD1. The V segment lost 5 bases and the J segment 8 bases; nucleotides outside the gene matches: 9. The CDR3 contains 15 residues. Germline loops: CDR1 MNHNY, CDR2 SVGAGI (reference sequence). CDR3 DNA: TGTGCCAGCAGTAGCACCGGGACAGGGAGCGAAAAACTGTTTTTT. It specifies CASSSTGTGSEKLFF.

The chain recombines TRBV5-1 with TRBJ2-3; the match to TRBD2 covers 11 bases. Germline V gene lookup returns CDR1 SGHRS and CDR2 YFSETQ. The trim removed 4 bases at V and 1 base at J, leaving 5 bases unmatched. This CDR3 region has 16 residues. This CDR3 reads CASSVGLAERTDTQYF. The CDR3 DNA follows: TGCGCCAGCAGCGTGGGACTAGCGGAGCGCACAGATACGCAGTATTTT.

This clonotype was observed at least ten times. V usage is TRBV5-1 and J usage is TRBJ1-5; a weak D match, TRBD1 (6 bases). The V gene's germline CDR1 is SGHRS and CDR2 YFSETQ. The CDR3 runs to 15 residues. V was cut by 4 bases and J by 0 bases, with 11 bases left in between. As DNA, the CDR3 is TGCGCCAGCAGCAGTTCAGGGGATAGCAATCAGCCCCAGCATTTT. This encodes CASSSSGDSNQPQHF.

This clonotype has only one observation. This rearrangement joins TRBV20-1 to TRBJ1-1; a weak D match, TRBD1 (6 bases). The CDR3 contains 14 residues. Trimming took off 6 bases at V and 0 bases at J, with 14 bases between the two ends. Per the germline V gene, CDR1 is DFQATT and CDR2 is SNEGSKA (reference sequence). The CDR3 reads CSARGGAVNTEAFF. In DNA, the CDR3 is TGCAGTGCCCGAGGGGGGGCGGTGAACACTGAAGCTTTCTTT.

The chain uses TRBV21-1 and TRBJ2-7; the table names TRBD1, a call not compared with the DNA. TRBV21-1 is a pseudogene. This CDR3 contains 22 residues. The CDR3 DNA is TGTGCCAGCAGCAAAGACCCAACGATACAGGGAACCCGGGACCACCGACACTACGAGCAGTACTTC. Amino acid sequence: CASSKDPTIQGTRDHRHYEQYF.

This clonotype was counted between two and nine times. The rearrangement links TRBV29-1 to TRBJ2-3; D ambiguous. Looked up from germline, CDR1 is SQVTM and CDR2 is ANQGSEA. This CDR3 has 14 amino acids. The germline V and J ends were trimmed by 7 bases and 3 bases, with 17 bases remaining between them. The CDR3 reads CSATGPSGTDTQYF. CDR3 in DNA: TGCAGCGCCACCGGGCCCTCTGGTACAGATACGCAGTATTTT.

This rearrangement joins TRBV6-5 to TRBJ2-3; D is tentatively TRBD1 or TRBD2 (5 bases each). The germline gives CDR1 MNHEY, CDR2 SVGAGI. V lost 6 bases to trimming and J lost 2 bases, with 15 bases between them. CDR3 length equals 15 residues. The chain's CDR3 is CASRFRGTNTDTQYF. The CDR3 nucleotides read TGTGCCAGCAGGTTCAGAGGGACGAACACAGATACGCAGTATTTT.

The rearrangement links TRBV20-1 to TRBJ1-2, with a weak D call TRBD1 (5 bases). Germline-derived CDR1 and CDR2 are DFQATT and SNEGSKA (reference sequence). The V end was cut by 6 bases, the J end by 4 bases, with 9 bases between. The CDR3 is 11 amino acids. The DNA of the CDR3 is TGCAGTGCCCCTCAGGGCTATGGCTACACCTTC. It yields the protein CSAPQGYGYTF.

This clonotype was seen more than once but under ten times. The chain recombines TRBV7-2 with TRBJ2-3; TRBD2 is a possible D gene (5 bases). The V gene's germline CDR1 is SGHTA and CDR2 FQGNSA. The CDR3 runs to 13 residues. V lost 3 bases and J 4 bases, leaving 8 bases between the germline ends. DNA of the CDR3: TGTGCCAGCAGCTTCGGAGGTTCAGATACGCAGTATTTT. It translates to CASSFGGSDTQYF.

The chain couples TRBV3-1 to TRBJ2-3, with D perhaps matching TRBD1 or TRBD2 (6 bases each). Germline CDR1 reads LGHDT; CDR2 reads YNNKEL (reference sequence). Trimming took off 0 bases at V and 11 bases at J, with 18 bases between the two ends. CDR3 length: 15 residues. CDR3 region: CASSQDPGAGRRQYF. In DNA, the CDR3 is TGTGCCAGCAGCCAAGATCCAGGGGCGGGACGGAGGCAGTATTTT.

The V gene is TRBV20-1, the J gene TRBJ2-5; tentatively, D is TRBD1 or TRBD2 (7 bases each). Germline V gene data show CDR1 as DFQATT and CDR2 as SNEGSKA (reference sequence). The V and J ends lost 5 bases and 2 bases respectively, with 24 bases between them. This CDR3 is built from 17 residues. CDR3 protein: CSAPKGATSVKQETQYF. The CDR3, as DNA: TGCAGTGCTCCCAAGGGGGCCACTAGCGTTAAACAAGAGACCCAGTACTTC.

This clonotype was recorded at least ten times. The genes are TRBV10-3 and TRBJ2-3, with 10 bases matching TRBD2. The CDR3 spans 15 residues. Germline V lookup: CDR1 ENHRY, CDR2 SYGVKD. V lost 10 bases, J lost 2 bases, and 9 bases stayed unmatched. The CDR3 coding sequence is TGTGCCACCAGGGGGCTAGCGGGGGACACAGATACGCAGTATTTT. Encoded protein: CATRGLAGDTDTQYF.

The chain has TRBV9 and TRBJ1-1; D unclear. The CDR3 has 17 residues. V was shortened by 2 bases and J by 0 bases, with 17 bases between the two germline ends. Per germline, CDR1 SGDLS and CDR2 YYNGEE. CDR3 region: CASSVRASPPLNTEAFF. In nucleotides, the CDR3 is TGTGCCAGCAGCGTCCGGGCCTCGCCACCGTTGAACACTGAAGCTTTCTTT. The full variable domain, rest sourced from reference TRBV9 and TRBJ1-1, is DSGVTQTPKHLITATGQRVTLRCSPRSGDLSVYWYQQSLDQGLQFLIQYYNGEERAKGNILERFSAQQFPDLHSELNLSSLELGDSALYFCASSVRASPPLNTEAFFGQGTRLTVV.

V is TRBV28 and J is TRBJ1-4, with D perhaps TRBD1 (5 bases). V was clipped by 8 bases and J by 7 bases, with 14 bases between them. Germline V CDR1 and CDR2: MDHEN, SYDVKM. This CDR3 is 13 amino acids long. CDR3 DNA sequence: TGTGCCAGCCGGGGCCACACCGGTGAAAAACTGTTTTTT. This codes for CASRGHTGEKLFF. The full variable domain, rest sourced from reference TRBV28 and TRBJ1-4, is DVKVTQSSRYLVKRTGEKVFLECVQDMDHENMFWYRQDPGLGLRLIYFSYDVKMKEKGDIPEGYSVSREKKERFSLILESASTNQTSMYLCASRGHTGEKLFFGSGTQLSVL.

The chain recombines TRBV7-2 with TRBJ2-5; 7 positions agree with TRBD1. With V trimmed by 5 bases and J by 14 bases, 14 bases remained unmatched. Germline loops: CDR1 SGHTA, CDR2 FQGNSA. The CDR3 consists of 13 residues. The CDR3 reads CASSIDRDSPIYF. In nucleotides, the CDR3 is TGTGCCAGCAGCATAGACCGGGACAGCCCAATCTACTTC.

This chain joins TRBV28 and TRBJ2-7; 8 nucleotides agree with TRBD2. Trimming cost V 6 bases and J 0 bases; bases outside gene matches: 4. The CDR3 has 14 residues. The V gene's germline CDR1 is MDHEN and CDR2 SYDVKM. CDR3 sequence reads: CASRVGLVSYEQYF. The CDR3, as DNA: TGTGCCAGCAGAGTGGGACTAGTCTCCTACGAGCAGTACTTC.

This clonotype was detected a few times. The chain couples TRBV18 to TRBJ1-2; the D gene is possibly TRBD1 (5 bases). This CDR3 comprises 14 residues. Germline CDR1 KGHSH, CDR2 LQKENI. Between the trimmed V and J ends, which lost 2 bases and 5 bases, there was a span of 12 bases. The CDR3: CASSPEGRAYGYTF. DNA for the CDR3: TGTGCCAGCTCACCAGAGGGGCGTGCTTATGGCTACACCTTC. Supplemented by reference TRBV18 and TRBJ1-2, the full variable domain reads NAGVMQNPRHLVRRRGQEARLRCSPMKGHSHVYWYRQLPEEGLKFMVYLQKENIIDESGMPKERFSAEFPKEGPSILRIQQVVRGDSAAYFCASSPEGRAYGYTFGSGTRLTVV.

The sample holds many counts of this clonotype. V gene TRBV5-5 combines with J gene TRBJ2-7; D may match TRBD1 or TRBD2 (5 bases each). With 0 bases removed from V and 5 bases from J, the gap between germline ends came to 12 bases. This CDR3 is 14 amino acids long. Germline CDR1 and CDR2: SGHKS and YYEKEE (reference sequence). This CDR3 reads CASSLGSLGDEQYF. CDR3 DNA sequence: TGTGCCAGCAGCTTGGGCTCCTTGGGGGACGAGCAGTACTTC.

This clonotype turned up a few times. In nucleotides, the CDR3 is TGTGCCAGCAGCTCGATGACCGGGGCGGGCACTGAAGCTTTCTTT. The encoded protein is CASSSMTGAGTEAFF. The chain carries TRBV7-2 and TRBJ1-1; a weak D match, TRBD1 (5 bases). CDR3 length equals 15 residues. Germline V CDR1 and CDR2: SGHTA, FQGNSA. V dropped 4 bases and J dropped 4 bases, with 16 bases sitting between them.

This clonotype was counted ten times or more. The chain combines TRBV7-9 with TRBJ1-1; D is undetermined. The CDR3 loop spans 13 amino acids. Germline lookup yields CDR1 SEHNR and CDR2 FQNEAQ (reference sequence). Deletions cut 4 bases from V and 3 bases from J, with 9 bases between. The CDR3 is CASSYFQDTEAFF. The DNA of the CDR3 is TGTGCCAGCAGCTACTTCCAGGACACTGAAGCTTTCTTT.

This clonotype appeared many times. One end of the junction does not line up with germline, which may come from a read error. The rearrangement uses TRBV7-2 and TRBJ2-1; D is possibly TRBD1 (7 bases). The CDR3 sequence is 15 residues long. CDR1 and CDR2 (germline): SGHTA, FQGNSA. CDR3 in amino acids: CASSLAGTEYNEQFF. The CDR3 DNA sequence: TGCGCCAGCAGCTTGGCGGGGACAGAGTACAATGAGCAGTTCTTC.

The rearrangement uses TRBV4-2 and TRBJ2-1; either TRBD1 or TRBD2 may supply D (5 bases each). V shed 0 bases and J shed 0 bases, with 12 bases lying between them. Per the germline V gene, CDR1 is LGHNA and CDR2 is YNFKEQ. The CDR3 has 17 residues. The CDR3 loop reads CASSQDPGTRSYNEQFF. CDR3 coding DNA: TGTGCCAGCAGCCAAGACCCCGGGACGCGCTCCTACAATGAGCAGTTCTTC.

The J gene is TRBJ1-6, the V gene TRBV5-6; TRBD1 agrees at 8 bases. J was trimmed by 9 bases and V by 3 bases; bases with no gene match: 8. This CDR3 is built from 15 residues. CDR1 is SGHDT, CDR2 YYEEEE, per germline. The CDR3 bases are TGTGCCAGCAGCTACGACAGGGGAGTCACTTCACCCCTCCACTTT. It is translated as CASSYDRGVTSPLHF.

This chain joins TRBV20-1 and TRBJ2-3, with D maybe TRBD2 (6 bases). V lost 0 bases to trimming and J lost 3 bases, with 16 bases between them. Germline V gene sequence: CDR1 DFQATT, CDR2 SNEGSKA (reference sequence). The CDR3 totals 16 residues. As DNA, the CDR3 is TGCAGTGCTAGAGATTATTTACGCGGGATGACAGATACGCAGTATTTT. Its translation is CSARDYLRGMTDTQYF.

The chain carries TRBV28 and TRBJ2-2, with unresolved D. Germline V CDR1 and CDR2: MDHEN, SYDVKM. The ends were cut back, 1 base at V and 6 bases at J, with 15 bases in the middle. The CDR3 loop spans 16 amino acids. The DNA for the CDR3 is TGTGCCAGCAGTTTATCGATACCAGTAAAACCCGGGGAGCTGTTTTTT. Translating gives CASSLSIPVKPGELFF.